What follows are 23 T cell receptor beta chains derived from one specimen sequenced in a study of blood T cell repertoires in COVID-19. Method: immunoSEQ multiplex PCR; TCRdb's copy keeps in-frame clones and lacks some. The data contain approximately 89,000 clones, almost 95% of them singletons. Sequencing was done on a sample of peripheral blood. These receptors came from a woman aged 60 to 75 with active COVID-19.

The chain combines TRBV19 with TRBJ1-1; tentatively, D is TRBD1 (5 bases). Trimming removed 8 bases at V and 8 bases at J, with 27 bases between. The CDR3 is made up of 16 amino acids. CDR1 is LNHDA and CDR2 is SQIVND in the germline V gene (reference sequence). The DNA for the CDR3 is TGTGCCAGTTCCAGAACTGGGACTGTCAAGAACCTAGAAGCTTTCTTT. Encoded protein: CASSRTGTVKNLEAFF.

This sequence joins TRBV29-1 and TRBJ2-5; no clear D gene. The CDR3 is 13 amino acids. Trimming removed 8 bases from V and 2 bases from J, with 15 bases in between. Germline assignment: CDR1 SQVTM and CDR2 ANQGSEA. In DNA form, the CDR3 reads TGCAGCCCGCGGCTCGGCGATCAAGAGACCCAGTACTTC. This translates into CSPRLGDQETQYF.

The rearrangement joins TRBV4-3 to TRBJ2-7; possible D gene TRBD2, 7 bases. V gave up 0 bases and J gave up 7 bases, with 16 bases separating them. CDR1 and CDR2 (germline): LGHNA, YSLEER. This CDR3 spans 15 amino acids. DNA for the CDR3: TGCGCCAGCAGCCAAGATACGGGGAGGGGGGCGGAGCAGTACTTC. It is translated as CASSQDTGRGAEQYF.

This clone was seen only once. The rearrangement joins TRBV6-6 to TRBJ2-7; D may be TRBD1 (6 bases). The germline V gene encodes CDR1 MNHNY and CDR2 SVGAGI (reference sequence). This CDR3 region has 11 residues. V lost 6 bases, J lost 5 bases, and 8 bases lay in between. The CDR3 region is CASSPGDEQYF. The CDR3 DNA sequence: TGTGCCAGCAGCCCAGGGGACGAGCAGTACTTC.

The chain joins TRBV7-8 to TRBJ1-3, with TRBD1 as a possible D gene (5 bases). This CDR3 contains 15 residues. Germline V gene lookup returns CDR1 SGHVS and CDR2 FQNEAQ. Trimming took 2 bases from V and 1 from J, leaving 9 bases between them. CDR3 nucleotide sequence: TGTGCCAGCAGCTTACAGGGCGCTTCTGGAAACACCATATATTTT. This translates into CASSLQGASGNTIYF.

The chain carries TRBV4-3 and TRBJ2-3; 8 bases are shared with TRBD2. Trimming cost V 1 base and J 4 bases; bases outside gene matches: 7. The germline V gene has CDR1 LGHNA and CDR2 YSLEER. This CDR3 is 16 amino acids long. The chain's CDR3 is CASSQGAGGQADTQYF. CDR3 sequence (DNA): TGCGCCAGCAGCCAAGGGGCGGGGGGCCAAGCAGATACGCAGTATTTT.

The chain has TRBV28 and TRBJ1-5; D call uncertain. CDR1 is MDHEN, CDR2 SYDVKM, per germline. Trimming cost V 7 bases and J 2 bases, with 18 bases left between them. The length of the CDR3 is 16 residues. CDR3 residues: CASIELRGGGNQPQHF. The CDR3 nucleotides are TGTGCCAGCATCGAGCTACGGGGTGGCGGCAATCAGCCCCAGCATTTT.

This chain uses TRBV7-9 with TRBJ1-4; the match to TRBD1 covers 7 bases. The ends lost 5 bases at V and 0 bases at J; junction bases unmatched: 9. CDR1 SEHNR and CDR2 FQNEAQ come from the germline V gene (reference sequence). This CDR3 is built from 17 residues. For the CDR3, the DNA is TGTGCCAGCAGCCGTCCGGGACAGCATGCAACTAATGAAAAACTGTTTTTT. Amino acid sequence: CASSRPGQHATNEKLFF. Drawing the rest from reference TRBV7-9 and TRBJ1-4, the complete variable domain is DTGVSQNPRHKITKRGQNVTFRCDPISEHNRLYWYRQTLGQGPEFLTYFQNEAQLEKSRLLSDRFSAERPKGSFSTLEIQRTEQGDSAMYLCASSRPGQHATNEKLFFGSGTQLSVL.

In DNA form, the CDR3 reads TGCGCCAGCAGTGAGTCAGCGCCGGGACAGGTCATCTACGAGCAGTACTTC. It is translated as CASSESAPGQVIYEQYF. The rearrangement joins TRBV10-1 to TRBJ2-7, with 8 bases that match TRBD1. The length of the CDR3 is 17 residues. V lost 0 bases and J lost 3; bases outside the gene matches: 10. Germline-derived CDR1 and CDR2 are WNHNN and SYGVQD (reference sequence).

V is TRBV10-3 and J is TRBJ2-1, with 8 bases that match TRBD2. Germline-derived CDR1 and CDR2 are ENHRY and SYGVKD. The CDR3 contains 16 residues. After removal of 4 bases from V and 6 bases from J, the junction contained 11 bases not matched to a gene. CDR3 protein: CAISGSGSGVINEQFF. The DNA for the CDR3 is TGTGCCATCAGTGGGTCAGGTAGCGGGGTAATCAATGAGCAGTTCTTC.

This rearrangement joins TRBV5-4 to TRBJ2-3, with TRBD2 matching 14 bases. Germline-derived CDR1 and CDR2 are SGHNT and YYREEE (reference sequence). The CDR3 contains 15 residues. V shed 5 bases, J shed 6 bases, and the junction held 5 bases outside the gene matches. The CDR3 reads CASSSRLAGGDTQYF. The CDR3 bases are TGTGCCAGCAGTTCGAGACTAGCGGGAGGGGATACGCAGTATTTT.

This chain links TRBV3-1 (or the pseudogene TRBV3-2) with TRBJ1-1; D possibly corresponds to TRBD1 (5 bases). Trimming left V 3 bases short and J 5 bases short, with 10 bases between. This CDR3 is built from 13 residues. Per germline, CDR1 LGHDT and CDR2 YNNKEL (reference sequence). CDR3 residues: CASSQTRVTEAFF. The CDR3 DNA is TGTGCCAGCAGCCAGACCAGGGTTACTGAAGCTTTCTTT.

The chain employs TRBV7-9 and TRBJ1-2; 8 bases fit TRBD1. V shed 5 bases, J shed 6 bases, and the junction held 11 bases outside the gene matches. Per the germline V gene, CDR1 is SEHNR and CDR2 is FQNEAQ (reference sequence). This CDR3 is 15 amino acids long. The CDR3 DNA follows: TGTGCCAGCAGCATAGAAACCCCGGGACAGGATGGCTACACCTTC. It yields the protein CASSIETPGQDGYTF. The variable domain in full, with the rest retrieved from reference TRBV7-9 and TRBJ1-2, is DTGVSQNPRHKITKRGQNVTFRCDPISEHNRLYWYRQTLGQGPEFLTYFQNEAQLEKSRLLSDRFSAERPKGSFSTLEIQRTEQGDSAMYLCASSIETPGQDGYTFGSGTRLTVV.

This chain joins TRBV9 and TRBJ1-2; D unresolved. The length of the CDR3 is 13 residues. V lost 0 bases, J lost 3 bases, and 6 bases lay in between. Germline CDR1 SGDLS, CDR2 YYNGEE. This chain's CDR3 is CASSVAVDYGYTF. The CDR3 DNA reads TGTGCCAGCAGCGTAGCCGTCGACTATGGCTACACCTTC.

The table lists this clone with a count of one. This rearrangement joins TRBV19 to TRBJ2-5; 11 bases match TRBD2. The CDR3 totals 15 residues. V gave up 1 base and J gave up 7 bases; unmatched junction bases: 5. Germline CDR1 is LNHDA and CDR2 is SQIVND (reference sequence). The CDR3: CASSIGSGGAGTQYF. In nucleotides, the CDR3 is TGTGCCAGTAGTATAGGTAGCGGGGGGGCTGGGACCCAGTACTTC.

Only one count was recorded for this clone. This chain connects TRBV12-5 to TRBJ1-1, with 8 bases aligning to TRBD1. The CDR3 loop spans 15 amino acids. Germline CDR1 LGHNT, CDR2 FRNRAP. The V gene end was trimmed by 1 base and the J gene end by 0 bases; junction bases not matched to a gene: 1. CDR3 sequence: CASGLARGLNTEAFF. In DNA, the CDR3 is TGTGCTAGTGGTTTGGCCAGGGGGCTGAACACTGAAGCTTTCTTT.

The chain uses TRBV29-1 and TRBJ2-1; 11 nucleotides align to TRBD2. Germline-derived CDR1 and CDR2 are SQVTM and ANQGSEA. The CDR3 loop spans 14 amino acids. V was clipped by 7 bases and J by 8 bases; unmatched bases: 10. The CDR3 here is CSGLLVAGGDEQFF. As DNA, the CDR3 is TGCAGCGGCTTGCTGGTAGCGGGAGGGGATGAGCAGTTCTTC.

This chain joins TRBV30 and TRBJ1-1, with D perhaps matching TRBD1 (6 bases). V dropped 3 bases and J dropped 5 bases, with 13 bases sitting between them. This CDR3 comprises 13 residues. The germline V gene encodes CDR1 GTSNPN and CDR2 SVGIG (reference sequence). CDR3 nucleotides: TGTGCCTGGAGCTTTAAGGGGGGGACTGAAGCTTTCTTT. Its protein is CAWSFKGGTEAFF.

The CDR3 sequence: CASSLARNEQFF. The CDR3 nucleotides read TGTGCCAGCAGCCTGGCTAGAAATGAGCAGTTCTTC. The rearrangement uses TRBV11-2 and TRBJ2-1, with D uncertain. The CDR3 contains 12 residues. V was trimmed by 5 bases and J by 7 bases, leaving 9 bases between them. Germline-derived CDR1 and CDR2 are SGHAT and FQNNGV.

This chain uses TRBV5-1 with TRBJ2-5; D may be TRBD1 (6 bases). The CDR3 runs 14 residues. Germline CDR1 and CDR2: SGHRS and YFSETQ. Trimming left V 0 bases short and J 3 bases short, with 9 bases between. CDR3 sequence (DNA): TGCGCCAGCAGCTTGGCCCGGACAGAAGAGACCCAGTACTTC. It yields the protein CASSLARTEETQYF.

This rearrangement joins TRBV11-2 to TRBJ2-1; D possibly corresponds to TRBD1 (5 bases). Germline loops: CDR1 SGHAT, CDR2 FQNNGV. V gave up 0 bases and J gave up 3 bases, with 9 bases separating them. The CDR3 has 15 amino acids. The CDR3 DNA reads as TGTGCCAGCAGCTTAGATTGGCAGGGCTACAATGAGCAGTTCTTC. It translates to CASSLDWQGYNEQFF.

V is TRBV6-4 and J is TRBJ1-1; 7 bases fit TRBD1. V was pared by 6 bases and J by 5 bases, with 6 bases of the junction left unmatched. The germline V gene encodes CDR1 MRHNA and CDR2 SNTAGT. The CDR3 is made up of 13 amino acids. CDR3 residues: CASSLTGRTEAFF. CDR3 in DNA: TGTGCCAGCAGCCTGACAGGGAGAACTGAAGCTTTCTTT.

This clone has only one observation. CDR3 amino acids: CASRPGQGAYEQYF. The CDR3 DNA reads TGTGCCAGCAGACCGGGACAGGGGGCCTACGAGCAGTACTTC. The genes are TRBV2 and TRBJ2-7, with TRBD1 matching over 11 bases. The germline gives CDR1 SNHLY, CDR2 FYNNEI. The CDR3 runs 14 residues. With V trimmed by 6 bases and J by 2 bases, 3 bases remained unmatched.